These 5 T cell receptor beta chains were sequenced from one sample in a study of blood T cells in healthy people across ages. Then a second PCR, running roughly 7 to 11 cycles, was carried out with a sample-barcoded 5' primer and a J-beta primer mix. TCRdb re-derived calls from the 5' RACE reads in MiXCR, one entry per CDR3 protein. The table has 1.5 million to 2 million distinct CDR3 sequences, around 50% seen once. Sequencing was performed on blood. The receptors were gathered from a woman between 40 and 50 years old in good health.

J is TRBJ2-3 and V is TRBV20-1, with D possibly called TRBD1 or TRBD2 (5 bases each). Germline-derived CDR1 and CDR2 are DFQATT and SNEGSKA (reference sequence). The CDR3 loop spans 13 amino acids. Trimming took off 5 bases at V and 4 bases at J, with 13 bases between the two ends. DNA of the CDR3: TGCAGTGCTGAGGGGCTAGTTGCAGATACGCAGTATTTT. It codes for CSAEGLVADTQYF.

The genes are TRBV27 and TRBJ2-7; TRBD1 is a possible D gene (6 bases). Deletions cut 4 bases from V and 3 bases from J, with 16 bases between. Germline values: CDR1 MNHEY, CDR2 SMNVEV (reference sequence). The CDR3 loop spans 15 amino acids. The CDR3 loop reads CASSSSRDTSYEQYF. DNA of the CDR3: TGTGCCAGCAGTTCTAGCCGGGACACAAGCTACGAGCAGTACTTC.

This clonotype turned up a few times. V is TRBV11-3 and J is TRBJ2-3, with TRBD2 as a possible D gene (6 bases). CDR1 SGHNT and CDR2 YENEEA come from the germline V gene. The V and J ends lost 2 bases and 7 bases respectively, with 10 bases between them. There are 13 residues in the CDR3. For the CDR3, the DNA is TGTGCCAGCAGCTTAACTGGCGGGAATACGCAGTATTTT. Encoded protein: CASSLTGGNTQYF.

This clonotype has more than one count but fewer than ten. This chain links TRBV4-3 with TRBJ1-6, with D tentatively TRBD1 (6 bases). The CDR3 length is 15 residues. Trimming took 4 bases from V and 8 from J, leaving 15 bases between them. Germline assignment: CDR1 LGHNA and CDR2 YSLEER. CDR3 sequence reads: CASSLNRAAHSPLHF. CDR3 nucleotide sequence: TGCGCCAGCAGCCTAAACAGGGCTGCTCATTCACCCCTCCACTTT.

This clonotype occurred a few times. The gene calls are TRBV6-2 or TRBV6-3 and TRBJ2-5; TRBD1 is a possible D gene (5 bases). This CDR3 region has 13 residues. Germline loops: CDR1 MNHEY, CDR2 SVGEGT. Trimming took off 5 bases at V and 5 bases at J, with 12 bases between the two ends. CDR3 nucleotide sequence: TGTGCCAGCAGTCCCAGGGCTTTGGAGACCCAGTACTTC. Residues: CASSPRALETQYF.